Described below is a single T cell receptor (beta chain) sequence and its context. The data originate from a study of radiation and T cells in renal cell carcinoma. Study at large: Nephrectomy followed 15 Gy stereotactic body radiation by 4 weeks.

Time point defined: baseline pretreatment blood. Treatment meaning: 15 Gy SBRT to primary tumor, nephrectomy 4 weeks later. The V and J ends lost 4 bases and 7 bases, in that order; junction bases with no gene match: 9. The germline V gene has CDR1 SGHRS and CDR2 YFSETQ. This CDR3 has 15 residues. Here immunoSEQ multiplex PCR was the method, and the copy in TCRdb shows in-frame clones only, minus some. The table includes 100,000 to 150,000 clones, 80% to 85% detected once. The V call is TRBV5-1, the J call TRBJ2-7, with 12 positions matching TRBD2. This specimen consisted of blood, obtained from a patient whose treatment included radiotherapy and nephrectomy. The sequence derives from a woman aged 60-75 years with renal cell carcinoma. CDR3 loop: CASSGETSGRDEQYF. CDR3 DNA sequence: TGCGCCAGCAGCGGGGAGACTAGCGGGAGAGATGAGCAGTACTTC.